This TCR beta chain was recovered during a study of blood T cell repertoires in COVID-19. The table came from immunoSEQ multiplex PCR; TCRdb's copy has only in-frame clones and leaves some out. There are about 100,000 clones in the sample; around 90% occur only once, and 2% lies in the top ten. From germline, CDR1 is GTSNPN and CDR2 SVGIG (reference sequence). Trimming cost V 1 base and J 0 bases; bases outside gene matches: 17. This CDR3 region has 20 residues. Sequenced: peripheral blood. The receptor's source is a man aged 45-60 years with active COVID-19. The V gene is TRBV30, the J gene TRBJ2-1; TRBD2 matches at 8 bases. CDR3 residues: CAWSGVAGMGGASSYNEQFF. Written as DNA, the CDR3 is TGTGCCTGGAGTGGAGTAGCGGGGATGGGGGGGGCAAGCTCCTACAATGAGCAGTTCTTC.